This section outlines one TCR beta chain sequence together with its context. The sample belongs to a study of blood T cells in healthy people across ages. The use of a sample-barcoded 5' primer and a J-beta primer mix characterized a second PCR of roughly 7 to 11 cycles. Each cDNA molecule, via a template-switch adaptor with 12 random nucleotides, was tagged. One entry per CDR3 protein results from TCRdb running MiXCR on the 5' RACE reads. The sample shows about 1.1 million distinct CDR3 sequences, under 40% of them seen only once. Per germline, CDR1 LGHNA and CDR2 YNFKEQ. This CDR3 is 15 amino acids long. The V gene end was trimmed by 1 base and the J gene end by 6 bases; junction bases not matched to a gene: 3.

The receptor was derived from a man younger than 35 in good health. This chain joins TRBV4-2 and TRBJ2-1, with 10 positions matching TRBD2. The sequencing input was blood. CDR3 sequence: CASSQGAGGLNEQFF. For the CDR3, the DNA is TGTGCCAGCAGCCAAGGAGCGGGGGGGCTCAATGAGCAGTTCTTC.